The rows below give T cell receptor beta chains drawn from one sample of a study of blood T cell repertoires in COVID-19. The data were produced by immunoSEQ multiplex PCR, yet TCRdb's version contains in-frame clones alone and is incomplete. The sample has more than 45,000 clones; around 90% are singletons. Sequencing was performed on peripheral blood. The receptors stem from a human donor in a cohort sampled during active COVID-19. Both conserved end residues are part of each CDR3. D genes are given only for firm matches. Size values are once, few and many counts, or a class for expanded clones, and some rows have none.

J: TRBJ2-5; V: TRBV3-1/TRBV3-2; D: -; size: -; DNA: TGTGCCAGCAGCCAAGCTGAGACCCAGTACTTC; CDR3: CASSQAETQYF
J: TRBJ1-1; V: TRBV18; D: TRBD1; size: once; DNA: TGTGCCAGCTCGCGAACCGTGGGGACAGGGGGCTTTAACACTGAAGCTTTCTTT; CDR3: CASSRTVGTGGFNTEAFF
J: TRBJ1-2; V: TRBV6-5; D: -; size: few; DNA: TGTGCCAGCAGTAGCCTAGGGGGTTATGGCTACACCTTC; CDR3: CASSSLGGYGYTF
J: TRBJ2-3; V: TRBV12-5; D: TRBD2; size: -; DNA: TGTGCTAGTGGTTTGGTAGTTGGGTCTAGCGGGAGCGGACGCACAGATACGCAGTATTTT; CDR3: CASGLVVGSSGSGRTDTQYF
J: TRBJ2-2; V: TRBV27; D: -; size: -; DNA: TGTGCCAGCAATTTCCAACCGGGCACCGGGGAGCTGTTTTTT; CDR3: CASNFQPGTGELFF
J: TRBJ1-2; V: TRBV15; D: -; size: -; DNA: TGTGCCACCAGCAGAGAATACAGGGACTATGGCTACACCTTC; CDR3: CATSREYRDYGYTF
J: TRBJ2-5; V: TRBV24-1; D: -; size: -; DNA: TGTGCCACCAGTGATTTCGCGGGAAGTAGGGAGACCCAGTACTTC; CDR3: CATSDFAGSRETQYF
J: TRBJ2-3; V: TRBV28; D: TRBD2; size: -; DNA: TGTGCCAGCAGTTCGACTAGCCATACGCAGTATTTT; CDR3: CASSSTSHTQYF
J: TRBJ2-3; V: TRBV28; D: -; size: -; DNA: TGTGCCAGCAGCAGGGGCGGACCAGATACGCAGTATTTT; CDR3: CASSRGGPDTQYF
J: TRBJ1-1; V: TRBV5-1; D: -; size: -; DNA: TGCGCCAGCAGCTTTCTAGGCGGTAACACTGAAGCTTTCTTT; CDR3: CASSFLGGNTEAFF
J: TRBJ2-5; V: TRBV5-1; D: -; size: -; DNA: TGCGCCAGCAGCTCGGGGCAAGAGACCCAGTACTTC; CDR3: CASSSGQETQYF
J: TRBJ2-5; V: TRBV5-1; D: TRBD2; size: -; DNA: TGCGCCAGCAGCTTGCGACTAGCGCCGGGAGAGACCCAGTACTTC; CDR3: CASSLRLAPGETQYF
J: TRBJ2-2; V: TRBV7-6; D: -; size: -; DNA: TGTGCCAGCAGCTTAGTTAGTAGAGTCACCGGGGAGCTGTTTTTT; CDR3: CASSLVSRVTGELFF
J: TRBJ1-4; V: TRBV16; D: -; size: -; DNA: TGTGCCAGCAGCCGCCCACGGGGAGATGGTGAAAAACTGTTTTTT; CDR3: CASSRPRGDGEKLFF
J: TRBJ2-1; V: TRBV11-3; D: -; size: few; DNA: TGTGCCAGCAGTCCCCGAGGGCTATTCTATGAGCAGTTCTTC; CDR3: CASSPRGLFYEQFF
J: TRBJ1-5; V: TRBV28; D: -; size: -; DNA: TGTGCCAGCAGCCTGAATCAGCCCCAGCATTTT; CDR3: CASSLNQPQHF
J: TRBJ1-2; V: TRBV28; D: TRBD1; size: -; DNA: TGTGCCAGCAGTTCGGGACAGGGGAACTATGGCTACACCTTC; CDR3: CASSSGQGNYGYTF